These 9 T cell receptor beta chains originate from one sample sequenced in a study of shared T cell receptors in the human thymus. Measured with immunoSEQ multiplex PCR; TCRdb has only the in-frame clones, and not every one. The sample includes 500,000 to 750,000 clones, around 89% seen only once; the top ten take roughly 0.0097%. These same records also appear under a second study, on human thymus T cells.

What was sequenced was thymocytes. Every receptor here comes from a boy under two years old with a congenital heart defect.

This chain's CDR3 is CASRGTVYGYTF. DNA of the CDR3: TGTGCCAGCAGAGGGACAGTCTATGGCTACACCTTC. The genes are TRBV2 and TRBJ1-2; 7 bases line up with TRBD1. The CDR3 loop spans 12 amino acids. Germline loops: CDR1 SNHLY, CDR2 FYNNEI. Trimming removed 6 bases from V and 4 bases from J; junction bases left unmatched: 2.

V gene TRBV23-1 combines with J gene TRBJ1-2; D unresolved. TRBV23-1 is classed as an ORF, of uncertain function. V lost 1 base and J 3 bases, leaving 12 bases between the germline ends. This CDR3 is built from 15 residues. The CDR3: CASSQYGSEHYGYTF. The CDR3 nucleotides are TGCGCCAGCAGTCAATATGGGTCGGAGCACTATGGCTACACCTTC.

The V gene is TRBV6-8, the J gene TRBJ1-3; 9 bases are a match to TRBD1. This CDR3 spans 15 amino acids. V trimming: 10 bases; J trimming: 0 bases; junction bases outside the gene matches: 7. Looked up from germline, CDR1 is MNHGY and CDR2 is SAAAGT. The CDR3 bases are TGTGCCATCCCCCGGGACAGGGTCTCTGGAAACACCATATATTTT. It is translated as CAIPRDRVSGNTIYF.

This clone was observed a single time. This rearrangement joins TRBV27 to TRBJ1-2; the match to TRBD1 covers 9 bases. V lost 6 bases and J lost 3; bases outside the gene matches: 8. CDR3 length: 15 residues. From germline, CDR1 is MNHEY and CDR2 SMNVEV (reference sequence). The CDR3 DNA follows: TGTGCCAGCAGCCGGGACAGGGAGGATGACTATGGCTACACCTTC. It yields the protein CASSRDREDDYGYTF.

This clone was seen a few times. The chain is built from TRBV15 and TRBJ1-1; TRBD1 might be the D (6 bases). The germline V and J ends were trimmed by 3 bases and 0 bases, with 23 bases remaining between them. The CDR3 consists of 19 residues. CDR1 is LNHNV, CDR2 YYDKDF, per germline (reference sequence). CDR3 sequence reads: CATSSPRSGGPNMNTEAFF. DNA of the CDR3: TGTGCCACCAGCAGCCCAAGATCCGGGGGGCCTAACATGAACACTGAAGCTTTCTTT.

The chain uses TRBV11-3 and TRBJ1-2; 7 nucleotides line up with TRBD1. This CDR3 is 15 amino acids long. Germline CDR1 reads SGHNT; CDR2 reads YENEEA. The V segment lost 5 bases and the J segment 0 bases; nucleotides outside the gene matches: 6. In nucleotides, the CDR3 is TGTGCCAGCAGCGCCCGACAGGGAACTAACTATGGCTACACCTTC. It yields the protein CASSARQGTNYGYTF.

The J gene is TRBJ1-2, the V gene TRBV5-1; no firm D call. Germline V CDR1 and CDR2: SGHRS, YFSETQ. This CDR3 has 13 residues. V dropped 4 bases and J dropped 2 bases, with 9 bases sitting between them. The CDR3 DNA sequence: TGCGCCAGCAGCGAACAGCTAAACTATGGCTACACCTTC. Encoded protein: CASSEQLNYGYTF.

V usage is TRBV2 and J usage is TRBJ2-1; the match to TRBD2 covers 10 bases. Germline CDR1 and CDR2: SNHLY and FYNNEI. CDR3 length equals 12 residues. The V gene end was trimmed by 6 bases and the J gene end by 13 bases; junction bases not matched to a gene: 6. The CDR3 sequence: CASSGTSDQQFF. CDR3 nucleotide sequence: TGTGCCAGCAGCGGGACTAGCGACCAACAGTTCTTC.

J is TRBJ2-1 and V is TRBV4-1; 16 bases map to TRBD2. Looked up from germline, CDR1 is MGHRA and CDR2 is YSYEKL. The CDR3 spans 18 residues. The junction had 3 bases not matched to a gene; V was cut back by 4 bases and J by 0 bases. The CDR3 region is CASSPGLAGGSSYNEQFF. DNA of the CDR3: TGCGCCAGCAGCCCGGGACTAGCGGGAGGGAGCTCCTACAATGAGCAGTTCTTC.